The present T cell receptor beta chain was sequenced within a study of long-term antiretroviral therapy in people with HIV. Study-level results: Controls had broader CDR3 length ranges than HIV repertoires did.

Samples were assayed with immunoSEQ v3.0 at survey level. Sequencing used immunoSEQ multiplex PCR; TCRdb keeps in-frame clones, though not all of them. The profile shows approximately 12,000 clones, about 81% of them singletons. Among participants with HIV, every one received treatment in the United States. Specimens retained about 0.9-11 million cryopreserved PBMC preceding DNA extraction. About this clone: Its specificity is unknown.

This CDR3 has 14 amino acids. The V end was cut by 3 bases, the J end by 2 bases, with 10 bases between. The germline V gene has CDR1 MNHEY and CDR2 SMNVEV (reference sequence). This receptor was taken from a man over 45 with HIV. The material sequenced was unsorted PBMCs, taken 8 to 8.5 years after starting antiretroviral therapy. This chain connects TRBV27 to TRBJ1-1; D is unresolved. The CDR3 here is CASSFGSENTEAFF. The CDR3 region has the DNA TGTGCCAGCAGTTTTGGGTCAGAAAACACTGAAGCTTTCTTT.